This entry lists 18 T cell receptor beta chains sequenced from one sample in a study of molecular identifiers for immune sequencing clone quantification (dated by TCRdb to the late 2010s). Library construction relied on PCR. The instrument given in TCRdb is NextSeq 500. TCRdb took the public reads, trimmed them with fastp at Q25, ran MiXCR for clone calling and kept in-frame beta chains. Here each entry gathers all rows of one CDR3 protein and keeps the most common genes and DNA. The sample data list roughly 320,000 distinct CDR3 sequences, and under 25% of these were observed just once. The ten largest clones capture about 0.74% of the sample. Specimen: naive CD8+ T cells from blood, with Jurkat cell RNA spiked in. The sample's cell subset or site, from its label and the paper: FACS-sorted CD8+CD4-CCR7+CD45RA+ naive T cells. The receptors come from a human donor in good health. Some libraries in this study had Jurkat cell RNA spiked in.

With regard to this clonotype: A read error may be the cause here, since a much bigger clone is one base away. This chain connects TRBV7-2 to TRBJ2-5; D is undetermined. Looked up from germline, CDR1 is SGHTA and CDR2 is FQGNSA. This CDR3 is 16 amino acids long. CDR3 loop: CASSLGLDGPQVTQYF. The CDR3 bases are TGTGCCAGCAGCTTAGGCTTAGACGGCCCGCAAGTGACCCAGTACTTC.

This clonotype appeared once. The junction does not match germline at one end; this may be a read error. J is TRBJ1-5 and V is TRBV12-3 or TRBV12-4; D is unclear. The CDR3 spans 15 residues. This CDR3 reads CTSSLWGNSNQPQHF. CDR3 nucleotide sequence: TGTACCAGCAGTTTATGGGGTAATAGCAATCAGCCCCAGCATTTT.

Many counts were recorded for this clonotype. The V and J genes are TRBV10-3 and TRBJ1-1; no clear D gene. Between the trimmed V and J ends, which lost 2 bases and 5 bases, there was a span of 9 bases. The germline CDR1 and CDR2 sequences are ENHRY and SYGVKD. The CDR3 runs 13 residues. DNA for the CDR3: TGTGCCATCAGTGAGCTGGGAGGGACTGAAGCTTTCTTT. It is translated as CAISELGGTEAFF.

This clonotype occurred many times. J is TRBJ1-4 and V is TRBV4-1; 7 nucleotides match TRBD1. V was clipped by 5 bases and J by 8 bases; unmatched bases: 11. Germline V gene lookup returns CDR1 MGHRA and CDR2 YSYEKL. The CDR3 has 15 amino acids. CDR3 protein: CASSSRGPGVEKLFF. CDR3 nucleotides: TGCGCCAGCAGCTCAAGGGGGCCTGGGGTCGAAAAACTGTTTTTT.

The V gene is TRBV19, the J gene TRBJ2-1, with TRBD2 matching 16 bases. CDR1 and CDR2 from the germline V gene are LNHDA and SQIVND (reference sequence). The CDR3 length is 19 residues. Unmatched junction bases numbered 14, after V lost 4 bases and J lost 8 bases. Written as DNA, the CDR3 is TGTGCCAGTAGTACAATACCCCCGGGACTAGCGGGAGGGCCCGATGAGCAGTTCTTC. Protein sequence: CASSTIPPGLAGGPDEQFF.

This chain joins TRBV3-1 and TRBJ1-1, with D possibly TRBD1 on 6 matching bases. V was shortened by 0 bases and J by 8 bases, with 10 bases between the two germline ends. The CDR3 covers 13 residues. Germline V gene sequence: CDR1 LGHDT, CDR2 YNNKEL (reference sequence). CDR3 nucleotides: TGTGCCAGCAGCCAAGAAGGGACATGGGAAGCTTTCTTT. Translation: CASSQEGTWEAFF.

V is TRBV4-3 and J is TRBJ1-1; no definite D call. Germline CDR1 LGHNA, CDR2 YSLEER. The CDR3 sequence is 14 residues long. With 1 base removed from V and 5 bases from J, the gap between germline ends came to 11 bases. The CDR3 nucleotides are TGCGCCAGCAGCCAAGGACCGGTATGGACTGAAGCTTTCTTT. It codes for CASSQGPVWTEAFF.

The CDR3 region is CASSQDWAGGAVNTEAFF. The CDR3 nucleotides are TGTGCCAGCAGCCAAGATTGGGCAGGGGGCGCGGTGAACACTGAAGCTTTCTTT. The chain couples TRBV4-2 to TRBJ1-1; 8 nucleotides match TRBD1. The junction had 9 bases not matched to a gene; V was cut back by 0 bases and J by 0 bases. Germline-derived CDR1 and CDR2 are LGHNA and YNFKEQ. The CDR3 sequence is 18 residues long.

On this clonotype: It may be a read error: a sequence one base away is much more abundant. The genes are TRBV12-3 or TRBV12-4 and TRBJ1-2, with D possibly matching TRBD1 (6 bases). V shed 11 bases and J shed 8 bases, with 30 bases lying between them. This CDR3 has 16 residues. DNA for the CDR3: TGTGCCGGCAAAGGGTCCTCAGGGGCCCTGTCGAGAGGCTACACCTTC. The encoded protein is CAGKGSSGALSRGYTF.

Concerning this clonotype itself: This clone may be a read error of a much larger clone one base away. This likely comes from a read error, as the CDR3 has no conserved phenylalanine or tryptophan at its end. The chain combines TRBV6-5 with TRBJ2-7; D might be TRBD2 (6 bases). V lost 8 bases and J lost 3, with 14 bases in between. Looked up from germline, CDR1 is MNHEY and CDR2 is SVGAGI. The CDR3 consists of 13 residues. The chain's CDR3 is CASAAGQGYEQYL. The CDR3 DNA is TGTGCCAGCGCCGCGGGGCAGGGCTACGAGCAGTACCTC.

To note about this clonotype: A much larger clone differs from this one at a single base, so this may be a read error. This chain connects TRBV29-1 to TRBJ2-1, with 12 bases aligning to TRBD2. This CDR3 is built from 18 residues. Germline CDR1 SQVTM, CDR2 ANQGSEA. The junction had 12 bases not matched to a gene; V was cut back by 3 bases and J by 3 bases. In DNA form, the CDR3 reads TGCAGCGTTGACGTGACTAGCGGGGGCCGGCCCTTCTACAATGAGCAGTTCTTC. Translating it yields CSVDVTSGGRPFYNEQFF.

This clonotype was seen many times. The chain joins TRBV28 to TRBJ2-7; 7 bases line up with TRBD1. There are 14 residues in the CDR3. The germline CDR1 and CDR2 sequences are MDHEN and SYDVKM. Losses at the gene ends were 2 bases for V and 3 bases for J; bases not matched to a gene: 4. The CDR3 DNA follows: TGTGCCAGCAGTTTACGACAGGGCATCTACGAGCAGTACTTC. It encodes CASSLRQGIYEQYF.

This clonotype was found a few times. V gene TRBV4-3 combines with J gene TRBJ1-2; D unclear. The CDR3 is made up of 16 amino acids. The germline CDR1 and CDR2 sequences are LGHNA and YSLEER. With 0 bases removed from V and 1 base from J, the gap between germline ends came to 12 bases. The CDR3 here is CASSQDRAGFNYGYTF. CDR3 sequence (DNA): TGCGCCAGCAGCCAAGATCGGGCCGGATTTAACTATGGCTACACCTTC.

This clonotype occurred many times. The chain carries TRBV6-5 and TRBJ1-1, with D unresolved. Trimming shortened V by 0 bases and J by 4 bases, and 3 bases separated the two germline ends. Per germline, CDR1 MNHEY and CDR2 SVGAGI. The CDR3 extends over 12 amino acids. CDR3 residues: CASSYSSTEAFF. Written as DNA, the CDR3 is TGTGCCAGCAGTTACTCGAGCACTGAAGCTTTCTTT.

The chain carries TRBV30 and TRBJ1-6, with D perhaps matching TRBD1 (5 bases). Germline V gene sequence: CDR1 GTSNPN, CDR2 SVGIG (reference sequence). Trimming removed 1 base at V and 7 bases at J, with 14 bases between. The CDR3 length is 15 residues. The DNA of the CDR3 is TGTGCCTGGAGTGGAACCGGGGCAGGGAATTCACCCCTCCACTTT. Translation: CAWSGTGAGNSPLHF.

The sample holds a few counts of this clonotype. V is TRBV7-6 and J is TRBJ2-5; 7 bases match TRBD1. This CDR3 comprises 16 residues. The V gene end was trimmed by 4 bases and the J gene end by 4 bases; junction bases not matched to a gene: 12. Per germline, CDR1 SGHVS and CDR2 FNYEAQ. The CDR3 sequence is CASSWAPGQSPETQYF. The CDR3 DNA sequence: TGTGCCAGCAGCTGGGCCCCGGGACAGTCCCCAGAGACCCAGTACTTC. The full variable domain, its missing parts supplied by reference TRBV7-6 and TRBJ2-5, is GAGVSQSPRYKVTKRGQDVALRCDPISGHVSLYWYRQALGQGPEFLTYFNYEAQQDKSGLPNDRFSAERPEGSISTLTIQRTEQRDSAMYRCASSWAPGQSPETQYFGPGTRLLVL.

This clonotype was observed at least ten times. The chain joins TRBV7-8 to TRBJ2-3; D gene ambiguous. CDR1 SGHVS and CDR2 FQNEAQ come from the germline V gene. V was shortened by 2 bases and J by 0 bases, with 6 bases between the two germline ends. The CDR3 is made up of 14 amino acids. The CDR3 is CASSLWWSTDTQYF. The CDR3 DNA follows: TGTGCCAGCAGCTTATGGTGGAGCACAGATACGCAGTATTTT.

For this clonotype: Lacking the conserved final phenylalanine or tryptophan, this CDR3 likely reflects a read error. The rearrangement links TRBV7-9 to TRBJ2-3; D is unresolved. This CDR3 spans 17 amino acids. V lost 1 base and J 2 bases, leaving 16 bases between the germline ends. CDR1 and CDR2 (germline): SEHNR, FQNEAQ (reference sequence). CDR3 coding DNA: TGTGCCAGCAGCTTAGTGTTGGCTGGGGTATACACAGATACGCAGTATCTT. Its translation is CASSLVLAGVYTDTQYL.